This TCR beta chain derives from a study of early T cells in non-severe SARS-CoV-2 infection. Turning to the study itself: The chains were unpaired, and the sequenced material was bulk RNA from unsorted whole blood.

One entry per CDR3 protein results from TCRdb running MiXCR on the 5' RACE reads. Here the sample spans 25,000 to 30,000 distinct CDR3 sequences, about 4.5% being singletons. Study results and limitations: The study's VDJdb matching favored anti-spike CD8 responses and missed private and CD4 specificities.

A word on this clonotype: Its antigen is unknown.

Sequencing used whole blood. The sequence was obtained from an adult who was a healthcare worker with PCR-confirmed SARS-CoV-2 infection or an uninfected control (not recorded which).

DNA of the CDR3: TGTGCCAGCAGCGAGGGGACAGGGTGGGATCTTAATTCACCCCTCCACTTT. This encodes CASSEGTGWDLNSPLHF. This rearrangement joins TRBV5-5 to TRBJ1-6; 9 positions match TRBD1. Germline CDR1 and CDR2: SGHKS and YYEKEE (reference sequence). This CDR3 has 17 amino acids. V trimming: 4 bases; J trimming: 6 bases; junction bases outside the gene matches: 11.